Below, 17 T cell receptor beta chains from the same sample are listed, as sequenced in a study of CD8 T cells in Susac syndrome. Random hexamers primed reverse transcription of about 0.5 to 1 ug RNA. TCRdb reanalysed the immunoSEQ multiplex PCR reads using MiXCR and keeps one entry per CDR3 protein. Counted here are about 180,000 distinct CDR3 sequences, 94% occurring once; the ten biggest clones make up roughly 0.11%. The sample taken for sequencing was CD4+ T cells from PBMCs. The origin of the receptors is a human donor with Susac syndrome.

The gene calls are TRBV6-2 or TRBV6-3 and TRBJ1-1; D gene unclear. V was cut by 0 bases and J by 1 base, with 6 bases left in between. The germline V gene has CDR1 MNHEY and CDR2 SVGEGT. The CDR3 consists of 14 residues. CDR3: CASSYSEQNTEAFF. For the CDR3, the DNA is TGTGCCAGCAGTTACTCCGAGCAGAACACTGAAGCTTTCTTT.

V gene TRBV6-5 combines with J gene TRBJ1-5; TRBD1 matches at 7 bases. With V trimmed by 3 bases and J by 2 bases, 1 base remained unmatched. This CDR3 region has 14 residues. In germline, CDR1 is MNHEY, CDR2 SVGAGI. The CDR3 reads CASSYTGGNQPQHF. The CDR3 DNA reads TGTGCCAGCAGTTATACAGGGGGCAATCAGCCCCAGCATTTT.

V gene TRBV29-1 combines with J gene TRBJ2-7, with TRBD1 as a possible D gene (6 bases). This CDR3 comprises 12 residues. In germline, CDR1 is SQVTM, CDR2 ANQGSEA. Trimming removed 7 bases from V and 3 bases from J, with 13 bases in between. The CDR3 spells CSAGTQNYEQYF. CDR3 nucleotide sequence: TGCAGCGCCGGGACACAGAACTACGAGCAGTACTTC.

The chain is built from TRBV29-1 and TRBJ2-7, with unresolved D. V shed 5 bases and J shed 12 bases, with 11 bases lying between them. The CDR3 loop spans 9 amino acids. Germline values: CDR1 SQVTM, CDR2 ANQGSEA. CDR3 sequence reads: CSVRPSTYF. The CDR3 DNA sequence: TGCAGCGTTCGTCCCTCGACGTACTTC.

The rearrangement joins TRBV9 to TRBJ1-5; maybe TRBD1 (5 bases). V lost 2 bases to trimming and J lost 6 bases, with 12 bases between them. The CDR3 spans 14 residues. CDR1 SGDLS and CDR2 YYNGEE come from the germline V gene. The CDR3 protein is CASSVGDFGQPQHF. The CDR3 nucleotides read TGTGCCAGCAGCGTGGGGGATTTTGGTCAGCCCCAGCATTTT. Complete variable domain (other parts from reference TRBV9 and TRBJ1-5): DSGVTQTPKHLITATGQRVTLRCSPRSGDLSVYWYQQSLDQGLQFLIQYYNGEERAKGNILERFSAQQFPDLHSELNLSSLELGDSALYFCASSVGDFGQPQHFGDGTRLSIL.

J is TRBJ2-7 and V is TRBV30; the D is unclear. Trimming removed 0 bases from V and 7 bases from J, with 19 bases in between. The length of the CDR3 is 15 residues. The germline V gene encodes CDR1 GTSNPN and CDR2 SVGIG (reference sequence). CDR3 sequence (DNA): TGTGCCTGGAGTGTACCTTATCTCTCACTTGGAGAGCAGTACTTC. Its protein is CAWSVPYLSLGEQYF.

V usage is TRBV5-6 and J usage is TRBJ1-5, with a weak D call TRBD1 (5 bases). Germline CDR1 and CDR2: SGHDT and YYEEEE. The V end lost 0 bases, the J end lost 2 bases, and 12 bases lay between the germline ends. This CDR3 has 16 residues. CDR3 nucleotide sequence: TGTGCCAGCAGCTTGGGCAGGGACGATCGCAATCAGCCCCAGCATTTT. This translates into CASSLGRDDRNQPQHF.

The chain combines TRBV12-3 or TRBV12-4 with TRBJ2-2; a weak D match, TRBD2 (6 bases). V was cut by 6 bases and J by 4 bases, with 12 bases left in between. CDR3 size: 14 residues. The CDR3 here is CASRPTSSTGELFF. CDR3 in DNA: TGTGCCAGCAGACCGACTAGTTCCACCGGGGAGCTGTTTTTT.

The genes are TRBV4-2 and TRBJ1-2, with unresolved D. Germline V gene data show CDR1 as LGHNA and CDR2 as YNFKEQ. This CDR3 is 15 amino acids long. Trimming removed 1 base at V and 4 bases at J, with 13 bases between. In DNA form, the CDR3 reads TGTGCCAGCAGCCAAGCTGAGGCCGGGAGCTATGGCTACACCTTC. Its protein product is CASSQAEAGSYGYTF.

As concerns this clonotype: The germline gene is not matched at one end of the junction; a read error may be the cause. This chain uses TRBV6-1 with TRBJ1-2; the D gene is possibly TRBD1 (5 bases). CDR3 length: 13 residues. Looked up from germline, CDR1 is MNHNS and CDR2 is SASEGT. The CDR3 coding sequence is TGTGCCAGCAGCGAAGAGGGACGGAGGAGCTACACCTTC. This translates into CASSEEGRRSYTF.

This chain joins TRBV5-4 and TRBJ1-4, with D unclear. V was pared by 2 bases and J by 1 base, with 9 bases between. The CDR3 sequence is 15 residues long. Germline assignment: CDR1 SGHNT and CDR2 YYREEE (reference sequence). In DNA form, the CDR3 reads TGTGCCAGCAGCTTTAGTAGAGGAACTAATGAAAAACTGTTTTTT. This translates into CASSFSRGTNEKLFF.

The chain couples TRBV14 to TRBJ2-5, with 7 bases that match TRBD1. CDR1 SGHDN and CDR2 FVKESK come from the germline V gene. The CDR3 is made up of 13 amino acids. V lost 4 bases and J lost 7; bases outside the gene matches: 6. The CDR3 nucleotides are TGTGCCAGCAGCCCAGACAGGGTTGGGACCCAGTACTTC. Residues: CASSPDRVGTQYF.

This chain links TRBV20-1 with TRBJ2-1, with a weak D call TRBD2 (6 bases). In germline, CDR1 is DFQATT, CDR2 SNEGSKA (reference sequence). This CDR3 has 14 amino acids. The V end was cut by 8 bases, the J end by 8 bases, with 22 bases between. Here the CDR3 DNA reads TGCAGTAGCAACCCGGGGGTCAATCGGGATGAGCAGTTCTTC. This codes for CSSNPGVNRDEQFF.

V gene TRBV9 combines with J gene TRBJ2-5; TRBD2 might be the D (5 bases). Trimming cost V 0 bases and J 1 base, with 13 bases left between them. From germline, CDR1 is SGDLS and CDR2 YYNGEE. The CDR3 consists of 16 residues. This CDR3 reads CASSVGVGGSQETQYF. Written as DNA, the CDR3 is TGTGCCAGCAGCGTAGGGGTAGGAGGCAGCCAAGAGACCCAGTACTTC. The variable domain in full, with the rest retrieved from reference TRBV9 and TRBJ2-5, is DSGVTQTPKHLITATGQRVTLRCSPRSGDLSVYWYQQSLDQGLQFLIQYYNGEERAKGNILERFSAQQFPDLHSELNLSSLELGDSALYFCASSVGVGGSQETQYFGPGTRLLVL.

The chain has TRBV11-2 and TRBJ2-7; tentatively, D is TRBD1 (5 bases). The germline V gene encodes CDR1 SGHAT and CDR2 FQNNGV. Trimming pared 2 bases from V and 2 bases from J, leaving 7 bases between. This CDR3 spans 13 amino acids. The CDR3 reads CASSLQQAYEQYF. The DNA for the CDR3 is TGTGCCAGCAGCTTACAACAGGCCTACGAGCAGTACTTC.

This sequence joins TRBV21-1 and TRBJ2-5. TRBV21-1 is tagged as a pseudogene. This CDR3 has 12 residues. CDR3 sequence: CASSKGVETQYF. CDR3 bases: TGTGCCAGCAGCAAAGGGGTGGAGACCCAGTACTTC.

CDR3 sequence: CASSFSPLRTDTQYF. CDR3 bases: TGTGCCAGCAGCTTTTCACCGCTTCGGACAGATACGCAGTATTTT. The chain employs TRBV7-6 and TRBJ2-3, with no clear D. The CDR3 has 15 amino acids. Trimming removed 3 bases from V and 3 bases from J, with 13 bases in between. CDR1 and CDR2 (germline): SGHVS, FNYEAQ.